This T cell receptor (beta chain) was profiled in a study of tumor-infiltrating lymphocytes in primary liver carcinoma (TCRdb year 2017). Looking at the study overall: Hepatocellular carcinoma (four) or combined HCC and intrahepatic cholangiocarcinoma (one) was present in the five patients, who were three men and two women aged 30 to 69 years. Across five regions of each liver tumor, along with adjacent normal tissue and blood, the study brought together TCRbeta repertoire sequencing, expression microarrays and whole-exome sequencing. The roughly 25 tumor region samples were profiled with Agilent mRNA microarrays so that TCRbeta repertoire diversity could be related to the local molecular phenotype. The five patients had tumors staged T1-T3 N0M0, with maximum diameters ranging from roughly 4.2 to 11 cm. Reproducibility between technical replicate repertoires was high, with correlation coefficients above 0.95 and mean shared-clone rates about 0.9. Each sample produced about 3.5 to 7.13 million productive TCRbeta reads, and read depth showed no significant difference between tissue types. TCRbeta repertoire sequencing covered 35 or so specimens from 5 patients: 25 or so tumor regions, 5 adjacent noncancerous liver tissues and 5 peripheral blood samples.

Without any cell sorting, total RNA and DNA were co-extracted from about 21-30 mg of bulk tissue using the AllPrep DNA/RNA mini kit. Surgical resection was performed in China between late 2015 and 2016 on roughly 5 patients with histopathologically diagnosed primary liver carcinoma. At the time of sampling, the patients were treatment-naive and had chronic HBV infection. Each tumor was sampled at five spatially separated regions: the tumor centre plus the superior, inferior, left-lateral and right-lateral poles. According to histology, viable tumor cells made up more than 85% of every tumor sample. Pieces of fresh tumor and adjacent tissue were cut in half, with one half kept in RNAlater at -80 degrees C and the other half sent for histology. Points on this clonotype: It lacks a known antigen. The junction and the germline gene differ at one end; a read error may be behind it.

Using a constant-region primer and ProtoScript II reverse transcriptase, TCRbeta-specific cDNA was reverse-transcribed from roughly 460 ng total RNA. Three nested multiplex PCR rounds, following a slightly modified ARM-PCR procedure, were used to build the TCRbeta libraries. Each of the first two PCR rounds ran for around 9 cycles and used multiplex TRBV1-TRBV30 forward primers together with a Cbeta reverse primer. Sample barcodes and Illumina adapters were added in a final 25-cycle PCR with Deep VentR polymerase. Before sequencing, amplicons of 200-500 bp were purified from gel using a QIAquick gel extraction kit. TCRbeta amplicons were sequenced on an Illumina HiSeq 2500 with 250-bp paired-end reads. As for how the authors treated the data: To recover full CDR3 sequences, reads were quality-trimmed using Trimmomatic v0.33 and paired reads were then merged using FLASH v1.2.11. V, D and J germline segments were assigned to the rearranged TCRbeta sequences by MiGEC v1.2.1b. Clonotype statistics and Shannon-Wiener diversity indices were computed with VDJtools v1.0.0. To reduce sampling bias, subsequent analyses other than the diversity analysis used only the 250 most abundant clonotypes in each sample. TCRdb reprocessing: public reads trimmed at Q25 with fastp, clones called with MiXCR, in-frame beta chains kept. Entries are consolidated by CDR3 protein sequence, retaining the most common genes and DNA. What appears here as the V and J calls and clone size reflects TCRdb's work, not the paper's. A total of fewer than 150,000 distinct CDR3 sequences appear in this sample, 65% of them only once. Approximately 10% of the sample goes to the ten largest clones.

For CDR1 and CDR2, the germline V gene lists SGHAT and FQNNGV. Reading from cysteine to phenylalanine, the CDR3 counts 15 amino acids. Only the CDR3 portion is preserved as DNA: 45 bases, with reading frame beginning at the first base. Study-wide conclusions, independent of this receptor: Compared with blood, tumors had a significantly larger share of the repertoire taken up by the top 250 clones (p = 0.039). Bulk unsorted samples precluded comparing CD4+ and CD8+ T cell repertoires. Consistent with antigen-driven expansion, pairs of tumor regions showed higher repertoire overlap (mean about 36%) than either tumor-adjacent pairs (approximately 17%) or tumor-blood pairs (approximately 15%). Because sequencing covered only the TCR beta chain and unpaired alpha chains were not captured, true repertoire diversity is likely underestimated. Only about 7.5-24% of top clones were found in all five regions of a tumor, suggesting spatial heterogeneity of tumor-infiltrating T cells. The study included only four to six patients, and the authors note findings should be validated in a larger study.

The receptor comes from a woman aged 55-70 years with primary liver carcinoma and hepatitis B virus infection. The chain was built from TRBV11-2 and TRBJ2-3, with a weak D call of TRBD1 (6 bases match). The sequencing sample was made of liver tumor tissue from sampling region 1. This specimen's cell subset or site label, interpreted: tumor region T1, superior pole. The nucleotide sequence is given as TGTGCCAGCAGTTTAGGACAGTCCCCAACAGATACGCATTATTTT. Its amino acids are CASSLGQSPTDTHYF.